Listed here are 22 T cell receptor beta chains from one sample, sequenced in a study of regulatory T cells in long-lasting Graves disease. Combining iRepertoire HTBI primers with Arm-PCR of CDR3 regions, the authors built TCR beta libraries. Via MiXCR, TCRdb re-called the multiplex PCR reads, giving one row per CDR3 protein. Of hundreds of thousands of distinct CDR3 sequences listed, around 20% are singletons. Time point meaning: persistent/refractory GD, antithyroid drugs over 5 years with positive TRAb. RNA from PBMCs was the source of the TCR library. The material sequenced was peripheral blood mononuclear cells (PBMCs), taken when the disease was refractory, from a patient treated with antithyroid drugs. The receptors originated from a female donor with Graves disease.

This clonotype was found many times. The chain recombines TRBV12-3 or TRBV12-4 with TRBJ1-6, with D uncertain. This CDR3 region has 11 residues. Trimming removed 8 bases from V and 12 bases from J, with 11 bases in between. CDR3 bases: TGTGCCAGCGGCTCAAGGGTACCCCTCCACTTT. Translated, it gives CASGSRVPLHF.

Only a few counts were recorded for this clonotype. V is TRBV5-1 and J is TRBJ1-2; D is perhaps TRBD1 (5 bases). Germline-derived CDR1 and CDR2 are SGHRS and YFSETQ. V lost 4 bases and J 3 bases, leaving 16 bases between the germline ends. The CDR3 runs 15 residues. DNA of the CDR3: TGCGCCAGCAGCCCCGGTTTGGGGACGCACTATGGCTACACCTTC. Translating gives CASSPGLGTHYGYTF.

V and J are TRBV11-2 and TRBJ2-7, with D perhaps assigned TRBD1 or TRBD2 (5 bases each). CDR1 SGHAT and CDR2 FQNNGV come from the germline V gene. The V gene lost 1 base and the J gene lost 3 bases, with 19 bases spanning the gap. The CDR3 sequence is 17 residues long. CDR3 bases: TGTGCCAGCAGCTTAGGTATAGGGCCAGGGAGTTACTACGAGCAGTACTTC. It translates to CASSLGIGPGSYYEQYF.

This clonotype was seen ten or more times. The chain joins TRBV11-1 to TRBJ1-1; D not resolved. The V and J ends lost 0 bases and 1 base respectively, with 9 bases between them. The CDR3 totals 15 residues. CDR1 and CDR2 (germline): SGHAT, FQDESV (reference sequence). The CDR3 spells CASSLASAENTEAFF. CDR3 nucleotides: TGTGCCAGCAGCTTAGCATCCGCAGAGAACACTGAAGCTTTCTTT.

This clonotype was seen at least ten times. V gene TRBV15 combines with J gene TRBJ2-3, with 8 bases matching TRBD1. With V trimmed by 6 bases and J by 5 bases, 4 bases remained unmatched. The V gene's germline CDR1 is LNHNV and CDR2 YYDKDF (reference sequence). This CDR3 comprises 13 residues. The CDR3 DNA reads TGTGCCACCAGAGGACAGGGAAAAGATACGCAGTATTTT. This codes for CATRGQGKDTQYF.

This clonotype was detected many times. V usage is TRBV20-1 and J usage is TRBJ1-1; D not certain. Trimming stripped 6 bases from V and 4 bases from J, with 15 bases between. The CDR3 loop spans 13 amino acids. CDR1 DFQATT and CDR2 SNEGSKA come from the germline V gene (reference sequence). CDR3 protein: CSAPDGSGTEAFF. Here the CDR3 DNA reads TGCAGTGCGCCCGACGGATCCGGCACTGAAGCTTTCTTT.

This clonotype appeared many times. The V and J genes are TRBV5-1 and TRBJ1-1, with D perhaps matching TRBD1 (6 bases). There are 15 residues in the CDR3. Germline lookup yields CDR1 SGHRS and CDR2 YFSETQ. V dropped 0 bases and J dropped 1 base, with 10 bases sitting between them. The CDR3 loop is CASSLEDSSNTEAFF. CDR3 coding DNA: TGCGCCAGCAGCTTGGAGGACAGCTCGAACACTGAAGCTTTCTTT.

Points on this clonotype: An end of the junction does not agree with germline; a read error may underlie this. V is TRBV5-1 and J is TRBJ2-7, with D perhaps assigned TRBD1 or TRBD2 (5 bases each). CDR1 is SGHRS, CDR2 YFSETQ, per germline. The CDR3 consists of 13 residues. The CDR3 spells CASSRDLKYERYF. In DNA, the CDR3 is TGCGCCAGCAGCCGGGACCTGAAGTACGAGCGGTACTTC.

The V call is TRBV2, the J call TRBJ2-1; the D gene is possibly TRBD2 (5 bases). Trimming removed 3 bases at V and 6 bases at J, with 15 bases between. The CDR3 has 15 residues. In germline, CDR1 is SNHLY, CDR2 FYNNEI. The DNA of the CDR3 is TGTGCCAGCAGTGAGATAGCGCCGACAACCAATGAGCAGTTCTTC. Encoded protein: CASSEIAPTTNEQFF.

There are many counts of this clonotype. The chain employs TRBV28 and TRBJ1-5; no clear D. V lost 6 bases to trimming and J lost 7 bases, with 19 bases between them. Germline loops: CDR1 MDHEN, CDR2 SYDVKM. This CDR3 has 15 residues. In DNA form, the CDR3 reads TGTGCCAGCAGCAGTACTGGGGTGTCCAGGCAGCCCCAGCATTTT. It specifies CASSSTGVSRQPQHF.

The V call is TRBV29-1, the J call TRBJ2-1; D is unclear. This CDR3 comprises 12 residues. Trimming took 5 bases from V and 9 from J, leaving 14 bases between them. Germline CDR1 is SQVTM and CDR2 is ANQGSEA. The CDR3 protein is CSVYNNQAEQFF. The CDR3, as DNA: TGCAGCGTTTACAATAATCAGGCTGAGCAGTTCTTC.

This clonotype has a count of ten or more. The CDR3 loop is CASSSTKETFKNTEAFF. CDR3 in DNA: TGTGCCAGCAGTTCGACAAAGGAAACATTTAAGAACACTGAAGCTTTCTTT. The chain carries TRBV12-3 or TRBV12-4 and TRBJ1-1, with no clear D. The CDR3 contains 17 residues. Trimming removed 4 bases at V and 1 base at J, with 19 bases between.

The gene calls are TRBV6-2 or TRBV6-3 and TRBJ2-3, with 13 bases lining up with TRBD2. The CDR3 has 17 residues. The germline gives CDR1 MNHEY, CDR2 SVGEGT. Trimming at V came to 1 base and at J to 1 base, leaving 2 bases not matched to a gene. This CDR3 is CASSYFTSGRGTDTQYF. The CDR3 bases are TGTGCCAGCAGTTACTTCACTAGCGGGAGGGGCACAGATACGCAGTATTTT.

This clonotype showed up many times. This sequence joins TRBV5-1 and TRBJ1-2, with 9 bases matching TRBD1. This CDR3 spans 14 amino acids. The J segment lost 6 bases and the V segment lost 4 bases, leaving 7 bases of the junction unmatched. Germline CDR1 SGHRS, CDR2 YFSETQ. The CDR3 region is CASSGTGLGNGYTF. The CDR3 nucleotides are TGCGCCAGCAGCGGGACAGGGCTGGGCAATGGCTACACCTTC.

This chain links TRBV9 with TRBJ2-5, with 11 positions matching TRBD2. CDR1 and CDR2 (germline): SGDLS, YYNGEE. The CDR3 sequence is 17 residues long. With V trimmed by 0 bases and J by 2 bases, 6 bases remained unmatched. In DNA form, the CDR3 reads TGTGCCAGCAGCGTAGACCTAGCGGGAGGCCTACAAGAGACCCAGTACTTC. Translated: CASSVDLAGGLQETQYF.

With respect to this clonotype: This may come from a read error, since a much larger clone is one base off. CDR3 protein: CASSLGGGPSTEAFF. CDR3 sequence (DNA): TGCGCCAGCAGCTTGGGCGGCGGACCGAGCACTGAAGCTTTCTTT. The chain couples TRBV5-1 to TRBJ1-1; D is unresolved. Germline values: CDR1 SGHRS, CDR2 YFSETQ. Trimming removed 0 bases at V and 4 bases at J, with 13 bases between. The CDR3 runs to 15 residues.

Note on this clonotype: In this CDR3 the conserved last residue, phenylalanine or tryptophan, is missing, so a read error is likely. This chain joins TRBV30 and TRBJ1-1; D may be TRBD1 (5 bases). Trimming shortened V by 8 bases and J by 3 bases, and 10 bases separated the two germline ends. The CDR3 runs to 11 residues. Germline CDR1 and CDR2: GTSNPN and SVGIG (reference sequence). CDR3 loop: CAAREDTEAFL. Here the CDR3 DNA reads TGTGCCGCCAGGGAGGACACTGAAGCTTTCCTT.

This clonotype showed up just a few times. The J gene is TRBJ2-2, the V gene TRBV20-1; 7 bases map to TRBD2. V lost 5 bases and J lost 11; bases outside the gene matches: 5. The CDR3 runs to 11 residues. From germline, CDR1 is DFQATT and CDR2 SNEGSKA (reference sequence). CDR3 region: CSAFSGIELFF. CDR3 DNA: TGCAGTGCTTTCAGCGGGATAGAGCTGTTTTTT.

This clonotype was observed a few times. The CDR3 sequence: CASSLDGSGTQYF. The CDR3 bases are TGTGCCAGCAGCTTAGATGGGTCGGGTACGCAGTATTTT. V usage is TRBV11-3 and J usage is TRBJ2-3, with D unresolved. Germline CDR1 SGHNT, CDR2 YENEEA. The CDR3 is 13 residues long. V lost 0 bases to trimming and J lost 8 bases, with 9 bases between them.

This clonotype has ten or more counts. The chain links TRBV28 to TRBJ2-1; 8 nucleotides agree with TRBD2. J lost 3 bases, V lost 5 bases, and 3 bases had no gene match. CDR3 length equals 14 residues. The germline gives CDR1 MDHEN, CDR2 SYDVKM. DNA of the CDR3: TGTGCCAGCAGTGGGACTAGATTCTACAATGAGCAGTTCTTC. Translated, it gives CASSGTRFYNEQFF.

The chain has TRBV11-2 and TRBJ1-1, with 10 bases fitting TRBD1. Germline V lookup: CDR1 SGHAT, CDR2 FQNNGV. This CDR3 region has 14 residues. V shed 2 bases and J 11 bases; nucleotides not matched to a gene: 8. CDR3 nucleotide sequence: TGTGCCAGCAGCTTATTGGGGGACAGGGGTCGGGCTTTCTTT. This encodes CASSLLGDRGRAFF.

In its sample, this clonotype was seen many times. The rearrangement uses TRBV6-1 and TRBJ2-7; D is possibly TRBD1 or TRBD2 (5 bases each). V was clipped by 4 bases and J by 3 bases, with 19 bases between them. The CDR3 has 16 residues. Germline loops: CDR1 MNHNS, CDR2 SASEGT. For the CDR3, the DNA is TGTGCCAGCAGTGGCAACAGGAGGTTACGCCTCTACGAGCAGTACTTC. Translating it yields CASSGNRRLRLYEQYF.